Shown below are 10 T cell receptor beta chains from a single sample sequenced in a study of molecular identifiers for immune sequencing clone quantification. MiXCR, run by TCRdb on the PCR reads, gives a single entry per CDR3 protein. This table has about half a million distinct CDR3 sequences, roughly 24% appearing once. Sequenced sample: naive CD8+ T cells from blood, with Jurkat cell RNA spiked in. Subset here: FACS-sorted CD8+CD4-CCR7+CD45RA+ naive T cells. The receptors shown here come from a human donor in good health. Some libraries in this study had Jurkat cell RNA spiked in.

With respect to this clonotype: A read error may explain this, as a much larger clone is one base away. The CDR3 carries no conserved terminal phenylalanine or tryptophan, so it likely arises from a read error. The chain carries TRBV10-3 and TRBJ2-3; TRBD2 matches 7 bases. Germline V CDR1 and CDR2: ENHRY, SYGVKD. This CDR3 is built from 15 residues. V shed 4 bases, J shed 2 bases, and the junction held 6 bases outside the gene matches. The CDR3 DNA follows: TGTGCCATCAGTGCTTGGGGGGGAATCACAGATACGCAGTATTCT. Its protein product is CAISAWGGITDTQYS.

The V gene is TRBV7-2, the J gene TRBJ1-6; D unclear. This CDR3 has 15 amino acids. With 1 base removed from V and 14 bases from J, the gap between germline ends came to 18 bases. Per the germline V gene, CDR1 is SGHTA and CDR2 is FQGNSA. The DNA for the CDR3 is TGTGCCAGCAGCTTAGGTTACGGCTACGATAGGGCCCTCCACTTT. Its translation is CASSLGYGYDRALHF.

As regards this clonotype: It may be a read error: a sequence one base away is much more abundant. The gene calls are TRBV29-1 and TRBJ2-1; 9 positions agree with TRBD2. V lost 7 bases and J lost 2; bases outside the gene matches: 9. CDR1 SQVTM and CDR2 ANQGSEA come from the germline V gene. This CDR3 has 15 amino acids. The CDR3 reads CSAVYASGTYNEQFF. CDR3 sequence (DNA): TGCAGCGCTGTTTACGCTAGCGGGACCTACAATGAGCAGTTCTTC.

This clonotype came up many times. This chain uses TRBV10-3 with TRBJ2-3; 10 nucleotides align to TRBD1. The J segment lost 10 bases and the V segment lost 9 bases, leaving 7 bases of the junction unmatched. The CDR3 runs 12 residues. The germline V gene encodes CDR1 ENHRY and CDR2 SYGVKD. CDR3 protein: CAIGTGDFAQYF. In nucleotides, the CDR3 is TGTGCCATTGGGACAGGGGATTTTGCGCAGTATTTT.

In its sample, this clonotype was seen a few times. This sequence joins TRBV13 and TRBJ2-3, with 8 bases fitting TRBD2. V shed 5 bases and J 6 bases; nucleotides not matched to a gene: 7. Germline assignment: CDR1 PRHDT and CDR2 FYEKMQ (reference sequence). The length of the CDR3 is 14 residues. CDR3 sequence: CASSLGLDADTQYF. In DNA, the CDR3 is TGTGCCAGCAGCCTGGGACTAGATGCCGATACGCAGTATTTT.

About this clonotype itself: This may be a read error, as it is one base from a much larger clone. The rearrangement joins TRBV20-1 to TRBJ2-7; D is undetermined. V was shortened by 6 bases and J by 0 bases, with 12 bases between the two germline ends. Germline CDR1 and CDR2: DFQATT and SNEGSKA (reference sequence). CDR3 length: 13 amino acids. The CDR3 loop is CSALSEPSYEQYF. For the CDR3, the DNA is TGCAGTGCCCTGTCGGAGCCCTCCTACGAGCAGTACTTC.

In this sample, this clonotype turned up many times. The chain joins TRBV5-6 to TRBJ2-1; D is possibly TRBD2 (6 bases). CDR3 length equals 16 residues. Germline CDR1 and CDR2: SGHDT and YYEEEE. V lost 1 base and J 0 bases, leaving 11 bases between the germline ends. The CDR3 bases are TGTGCCAGCAGCTTGTTGCGGGGAACCTCCTACAATGAGCAGTTCTTC. Its translation is CASSLLRGTSYNEQFF.

This clonotype was counted between two and nine times. This chain connects TRBV5-4 to TRBJ2-5; 11 nucleotides line up with TRBD1. This CDR3 region has 14 residues. V shed 2 bases and J 9 bases; nucleotides not matched to a gene: 6. Germline V lookup: CDR1 SGHNT, CDR2 YYREEE (reference sequence). The CDR3: CASSLTPGQGAQYF. CDR3 DNA sequence: TGTGCCAGCAGCTTAACCCCGGGACAGGGGGCCCAGTACTTC.

For this clonotype: A read error may explain this, as a much larger clone is one base away. The chain carries TRBV14 and TRBJ2-3; unclear D gene. The CDR3 loop spans 14 amino acids. Germline assignment: CDR1 SGHDN and CDR2 FVKESK. For the CDR3, the DNA is TGTGCCAGCAGCCTCGAAGATCCTACAGATACGCGGTATTTT. Protein: CASSLEDPTDTRYF.

The V gene is TRBV7-9, the J gene TRBJ1-1; D perhaps matches TRBD1 (5 bases). In germline, CDR1 is SEHNR, CDR2 FQNEAQ (reference sequence). This CDR3 comprises 15 residues. The ends were cut back, 5 bases at V and 0 bases at J, with 13 bases in the middle. The CDR3 here is CASSQETVMNTEAFF. The CDR3 DNA sequence: TGTGCCAGCAGCCAAGAGACAGTTATGAACACTGAAGCTTTCTTT.